Below are 14 T cell receptor beta chains sequenced from a single sample in a study of blood T cell repertoires in COVID-19. This table comes from immunoSEQ multiplex PCR, and its TCRdb copy is limited to in-frame clones, with some not included. Found here are some 350,000 clones, around 92% of them singletons; the top ten hold under 4%. The source material was peripheral blood. The origin of the receptors is a woman aged 25 to 39 with COVID-19, enrolled during active disease.

The V and J genes are TRBV19 and TRBJ1-2, with a weak D call TRBD1 (5 bases). The CDR3 spans 16 residues. CDR1 is LNHDA and CDR2 is SQIVND in the germline V gene (reference sequence). The ends were cut back, 6 bases at V and 5 bases at J, with 22 bases in the middle. This CDR3 reads CASRNGGGREGYGYTF. The CDR3 bases are TGTGCCAGTAGGAATGGGGGAGGCAGGGAAGGGTATGGCTACACCTTC.

V is TRBV20-1 and J is TRBJ2-3; 10 bases map to TRBD1. With 3 bases clipped from V and 5 bases from J, the junction kept 2 bases outside the gene matches. Germline loops: CDR1 DFQATT, CDR2 SNEGSKA (reference sequence). This CDR3 is built from 13 residues. Here the CDR3 reads CSASGQGVDTQYF. CDR3 DNA sequence: TGCAGTGCTAGTGGACAGGGGGTAGATACGCAGTATTTT.

CDR3 in amino acids: CASSQTGAGRRYGYTF. DNA of the CDR3: TGTGCCAGCAGCCAGACAGGGGCCGGTCGGCGATATGGCTACACCTTC. The chain combines TRBV14 with TRBJ1-2; 8 nucleotides line up with TRBD1. The CDR3 is 16 residues long. The germline CDR1 and CDR2 sequences are SGHDN and FVKESK. The trim removed 3 bases at V and 5 bases at J, leaving 11 bases unmatched.

The V call is TRBV19, the J call TRBJ2-7; TRBD1 aligns across 7 bases. V lost 5 bases, J lost 1 base, and 14 bases stayed unmatched. The germline V gene encodes CDR1 LNHDA and CDR2 SQIVND (reference sequence). The CDR3 has 17 residues. The CDR3: CASSEREGARRSYEQYF. CDR3 sequence (DNA): TGTGCCAGTAGTGAAAGAGAGGGGGCTAGGAGGTCCTACGAGCAGTACTTC.

The V gene is TRBV7-9, the J gene TRBJ1-2; D is perhaps TRBD1 (5 bases). CDR1 and CDR2 (germline): SEHNR, FQNEAQ (reference sequence). This CDR3 has 14 amino acids. Trimming stripped 11 bases from V and 6 bases from J, with 22 bases between. The CDR3 spells CACSGTQGGNGYTF. DNA for the CDR3: TGTGCCTGTTCCGGGACCCAGGGAGGTAATGGCTACACCTTC.

This chain joins TRBV5-5 and TRBJ2-5, with D tentatively TRBD1 (5 bases). The CDR3 consists of 14 residues. V gave up 2 bases and J gave up 0 bases, with 8 bases separating them. Germline V gene data show CDR1 as SGHKS and CDR2 as YYEKEE (reference sequence). CDR3 loop: CASSFAGNQETQYF. The DNA of the CDR3 is TGTGCCAGCAGCTTCGCAGGGAACCAAGAGACCCAGTACTTC.

This clone showed up just once. The rearrangement links TRBV27 to TRBJ2-1; 10 nucleotides agree with TRBD2. Germline V gene sequence: CDR1 MNHEY, CDR2 SMNVEV (reference sequence). This CDR3 is 17 amino acids long. J gave up 9 bases and V 4 bases, and 15 bases lay outside the gene matches. CDR3 nucleotide sequence: TGTGCCAGCAGTTCCCAAGGTTGGAGCGGGGGGGCCGGTGAGCAGTTCTTC. Translating gives CASSSQGWSGGAGEQFF.

This chain links TRBV11-3 with TRBJ2-1; 7 nucleotides match TRBD1. V dropped 5 bases and J dropped 3; count of bases not matched to a gene: 4. Germline V gene lookup returns CDR1 SGHNT and CDR2 YENEEA. The CDR3 covers 14 residues. This chain's CDR3 is CASSEGTVYNEQFF. The CDR3 nucleotides read TGTGCCAGCAGCGAGGGGACAGTCTACAATGAGCAGTTCTTC.

The V gene is TRBV7-2, the J gene TRBJ2-5; TRBD2 matches 7 bases. Per germline, CDR1 SGHTA and CDR2 FQGNSA. After removal of 1 base from V and 2 bases from J, the junction contained 4 bases not matched to a gene. The CDR3 spans 15 residues. In DNA form, the CDR3 reads TGTGCCAGCAGCTTAGTTCGGGGAGGGCAAGAGACCCAGTACTTC. Amino acid sequence: CASSLVRGGQETQYF.

J is TRBJ1-4 and V is TRBV6-6; D perhaps matches TRBD1 (5 bases). Trimming stripped 8 bases from V and 10 bases from J, with 17 bases between. This CDR3 is built from 13 residues. From germline, CDR1 is MNHNY and CDR2 SVGAGI (reference sequence). The CDR3 DNA reads as TGTGCCAGCCAGGGAACCGGGGGGGTAAAACTGTTTTTT. Translated: CASQGTGGVKLFF.

V and J are TRBV27 and TRBJ1-2; a weak D match, TRBD1 (5 bases). The germline CDR1 and CDR2 sequences are MNHEY and SMNVEV (reference sequence). The CDR3 consists of 15 residues. Between the trimmed V and J ends, which lost 5 bases and 8 bases, there was a span of 21 bases. As DNA, the CDR3 is TGTGCCAGCAGTCCCGTCCGCGGGACTAGAGAGGGCTACACCTTC. Its protein is CASSPVRGTREGYTF.

This rearrangement joins TRBV4-1 to TRBJ1-2; TRBD1 aligns across 7 bases. Trimming took 3 bases from V and 3 from J; bases not matched to a gene: 13. There are 17 residues in the CDR3. The germline CDR1 and CDR2 sequences are MGHRA and YSYEKL. The CDR3 protein is CASSHPPGPRGDYGYTF. In nucleotides, the CDR3 is TGCGCCAGCAGCCACCCTCCCGGGCCCAGGGGGGACTATGGCTACACCTTC.

This sequence joins TRBV19 and TRBJ2-1; 8 positions match TRBD2. CDR3 length equals 15 residues. Germline trimming cut 9 bases from V and 6 bases from J; bases unmatched to any gene: 13. Germline V gene sequence: CDR1 LNHDA, CDR2 SQIVND (reference sequence). The CDR3 nucleotides are TGTGCCAGCCGACCCCAAGCGGGAGCTAGCAATGAGCAGTTCTTC. Protein: CASRPQAGASNEQFF. The full variable domain, in which reference TRBV19 and TRBJ2-1 provide the parts outside the CDR3, is DGGITQSPKYLFRKEGQNVTLSCEQNLNHDAMYWYRQDPGQGLRLIYYSQIVNDFQKGDIAEGYSVSREKKESFPLTVTSAQKNPTAFYLCASRPQAGASNEQFFGPGTRLTVL.

Here the CDR3 reads CASSINGYTDTQYF. In DNA, the CDR3 is TGTGCCAGCAGCATTAACGGGTACACAGATACGCAGTATTTT. This chain uses TRBV7-2 with TRBJ2-3; D uncertain. The V gene lost 5 bases and the J gene lost 2 bases, with 11 bases spanning the gap. The CDR3 covers 14 residues. Germline V gene data show CDR1 as SGHTA and CDR2 as FQGNSA.